This TCR beta chain was found in a study of blood T cell repertoires in COVID-19. Background on the study: In each case, the material was cDNA or gDNA derived from T cells, B-cell-depleted T cells, or PBMCs.

Repertoires were generated with immunoSEQ multiplex PCR, while TCRdb's copy carries only in-frame clones and drops some. The profile shows hundreds of thousands of clones, 65% to 85% of them singletons. The V gene lost 2 bases and the J gene lost 6 bases, with 17 bases spanning the gap. Germline V gene lookup returns CDR1 MDHEN and CDR2 SYDVKM. The CDR3 runs to 16 residues. The receptor was isolated from a man aged 35 to 55 with acute or convalescent COVID-19. The specimen was peripheral blood. The rearrangement joins TRBV28 to TRBJ1-5; no firm D call. CDR3 protein: CASSLGTSPPGQPQHF. As DNA, the CDR3 is TGTGCCAGCAGTTTAGGCACCTCACCCCCGGGTCAGCCCCAGCATTTT.